The 20 T cell receptor beta chains below all came from one sample that was sequenced in a study of graft-versus-host responses after intestinal transplantation. Repertoires were generated with immunoSEQ multiplex PCR, while TCRdb's copy carries only in-frame clones and drops some. This table holds about 37,000 clones, roughly 87% found once. Processing of graft tissue released intraepithelial and lamina propria lymphocytes. Sequencing was performed on ileum tissue, taken 200 to 210 days after intestinal transplant. The source of these receptors is a human patient who received an intestinal transplant, so some T cells may come from the graft donor.

This clone has a handful of counts. J is TRBJ2-3 and V is TRBV6-5; weak D call: TRBD1 (5 bases). This CDR3 is 14 amino acids long. CDR1 and CDR2 from the germline V gene are MNHEY and SVGAGI. V was clipped by 0 bases and J by 4 bases, with 8 bases between them. CDR3 residues: CASSYSGLADTQYF. Here the CDR3 DNA reads TGTGCCAGCAGTTACTCGGGGCTAGCAGATACGCAGTATTTT.

This rearrangement joins TRBV5-8 to TRBJ1-2; D gene uncertain. CDR1 and CDR2 (germline): SGHTS, YDEGEE. The CDR3 sequence is 14 residues long. The V gene lost 4 bases and the J gene lost 0 bases, with 10 bases spanning the gap. The CDR3 loop is CASSRRKSNYGYTF. In DNA form, the CDR3 reads TGTGCCAGCAGCCGGCGCAAGTCTAACTATGGCTACACCTTC. Supplemented by reference TRBV5-8 and TRBJ1-2, the full variable domain reads EAGVTQSPTHLIKTRGQQATLRCSPISGHTSVYWYQQALGLGLQFLLWYDEGEERNRGNFPPRFSGRQFPNYSSELNVNALELEDSALYLCASSRRKSNYGYTFGSGTRLTVV.

This rearrangement joins TRBV5-1 to TRBJ1-6; D is possibly TRBD1 (5 bases). CDR1 and CDR2 from the germline V gene are SGHRS and YFSETQ. Trimming shortened V by 1 base and J by 5 bases, and 10 bases separated the two germline ends. The CDR3 is 15 amino acids. The CDR3 region is CASSLQGRDNSPLHF. The CDR3 coding sequence is TGCGCCAGCAGCTTGCAGGGCAGGGATAATTCACCCCTCCACTTT.

This sequence joins TRBV6-1 and TRBJ2-5; TRBD2 might be the D (5 bases). This CDR3 has 14 residues. Per germline, CDR1 MNHNS and CDR2 SASEGT. Trimming left V 6 bases short and J 5 bases short, with 16 bases between. CDR3 amino acids: CASSSSGIAETQYF. The CDR3 DNA reads as TGTGCCAGCAGCTCATCCGGGATTGCGGAGACCCAGTACTTC.

This clone was observed a single time. CDR3 coding DNA: TGTGCCAGTGACCGCACCCCTAGGGGTGAGCAGTTCTTC. It translates to CASDRTPRGEQFF. The V call is TRBV7-9, the J call TRBJ2-1; TRBD1 might be the D (5 bases). The germline V and J ends were trimmed by 9 bases and 9 bases, with 18 bases remaining between them. CDR1 SEHNR and CDR2 FQNEAQ come from the germline V gene (reference sequence). This CDR3 spans 13 amino acids.

This sequence joins TRBV28 and TRBJ2-7; 9 bases are shared with TRBD1. Losses at the gene ends were 6 bases for V and 7 bases for J; bases not matched to a gene: 10. Germline CDR1 MDHEN, CDR2 SYDVKM. The CDR3 loop spans 14 amino acids. CDR3 in amino acids: CASSLPQGAVEQYF. The CDR3 bases are TGTGCCAGCAGCCTCCCACAGGGGGCTGTTGAGCAGTACTTC.

V and J are TRBV28 and TRBJ1-6; the D gene is possibly TRBD1 (5 bases). Looked up from germline, CDR1 is MDHEN and CDR2 is SYDVKM. This CDR3 comprises 13 residues. Between the trimmed V and J ends, which lost 6 bases and 13 bases, there was a span of 16 bases. The chain's CDR3 is CASRGKGTIPLHF. The CDR3 region has the DNA TGTGCCAGCAGAGGGAAGGGGACTATTCCCCTCCACTTT. Based on the CDR3 plus reference TRBV28 and TRBJ1-6, the full variable domain is DVKVTQSSRYLVKRTGEKVFLECVQDMDHENMFWYRQDPGLGLRLIYFSYDVKMKEKGDIPEGYSVSREKKERFSLILESASTNQTSMYLCASRGKGTIPLHFGNGTRLTVT.

This chain links TRBV2 with TRBJ2-7; no clear D gene. The V and J ends lost 6 bases and 7 bases respectively, with 13 bases between them. Germline values: CDR1 SNHLY, CDR2 FYNNEI. CDR3 length equals 12 residues. The CDR3 spells CASRAGPWEQYF. In DNA form, the CDR3 reads TGTGCCAGCAGAGCAGGACCTTGGGAGCAGTACTTC.

The V and J genes are TRBV5-1 and TRBJ1-1; D not resolved. Trimming shortened V by 0 bases and J by 1 base, and 7 bases separated the two germline ends. Germline V lookup: CDR1 SGHRS, CDR2 YFSETQ. The CDR3 is 14 amino acids. CDR3 DNA sequence: TGCGCCAGCAGCTTGGCCCGGCCGAACACTGAAGCTTTCTTT. Translating gives CASSLARPNTEAFF.

This clone was seen a few times. The J gene is TRBJ2-7, the V gene TRBV6-1, with unresolved D. Trimming removed 7 bases from V and 3 bases from J, with 7 bases in between. There are 11 residues in the CDR3. In germline, CDR1 is MNHNS, CDR2 SASEGT. The CDR3 nucleotides are TGTGCCAGCACCCACAGCTACGAGCAGTACTTC. It translates to CASTHSYEQYF.

The sample holds one count of this clone. The chain combines TRBV7-8 with TRBJ2-1; TRBD2 aligns across 11 bases. CDR3 length: 17 residues. Germline V lookup: CDR1 SGHVS, CDR2 FQNEAQ. V was clipped by 2 bases and J by 4 bases; unmatched bases: 7. CDR3 nucleotides: TGTGCCAGCAGCTTATCCCTAGCGGGGGGCCTATACAATGAGCAGTTCTTC. Its translation is CASSLSLAGGLYNEQFF. The complete variable domain, with remaining parts taken from reference TRBV7-8 and TRBJ2-1, reads GAGVSQSPRYKVAKRGQDVALRCDPISGHVSLFWYQQALGQGPEFLTYFQNEAQLDKSGLPSDRFFAERPEGSVSTLKIQRTQQEDSAVYLCASSLSLAGGLYNEQFFGPGTRLTVL.

The chain uses TRBV7-6 and TRBJ1-1; D is unresolved. The CDR3 sequence is 14 residues long. The germline V gene encodes CDR1 SGHVS and CDR2 FNYEAQ. V gave up 5 bases and J gave up 0 bases, with 10 bases separating them. DNA of the CDR3: TGTGCCAGCAGCCTACAGCAGGTGAACACTGAAGCTTTCTTT. It translates to CASSLQQVNTEAFF.

The J gene is TRBJ2-2, the V gene TRBV6-1; D remains ambiguous. Per germline, CDR1 MNHNS and CDR2 SASEGT. The CDR3 sequence is 13 residues long. V was shortened by 0 bases and J by 7 bases, with 6 bases between the two germline ends. This CDR3 reads CASSEAQVGELFF. Here the CDR3 DNA reads TGTGCCAGCAGTGAAGCGCAAGTCGGGGAGCTGTTTTTT.

The rearrangement joins TRBV11-2 to TRBJ2-2, with D tentatively TRBD2 (6 bases). Germline V CDR1 and CDR2: SGHAT, FQNNGV. The CDR3 runs to 19 residues. V was shortened by 0 bases and J by 3 bases, with 20 bases between the two germline ends. CDR3 sequence reads: CASSLDLGAGGGYTGELFF. The DNA for the CDR3 is TGTGCCAGCAGCTTAGACCTGGGAGCGGGCGGAGGGTACACCGGGGAGCTGTTTTTT.

In regard to this clone: One end of the junction fails to match germline, which may point to a read error. This sequence joins TRBV27 and TRBJ2-7; D tentatively fits TRBD1 or TRBD2 (6 bases each). Germline V gives CDR1 MNHEY, CDR2 SMNVEV (reference sequence). The CDR3 is made up of 14 amino acids. In DNA form, the CDR3 reads TGTGCCAGCAGTGTATCCGGGGGCTTCTACGAGCAGTACTTC. Translated: CASSVSGGFYEQYF.

The V call is TRBV28, the J call TRBJ2-7; D remains unclear. The germline V gene encodes CDR1 MDHEN and CDR2 SYDVKM. V was shortened by 3 bases and J by 3 bases, with 6 bases between the two germline ends. CDR3 size: 12 residues. The CDR3 here is CASSFRLYEQYF. CDR3 nucleotides: TGTGCCAGCAGTTTCCGACTCTACGAGCAGTACTTC. Supplemented by reference TRBV28 and TRBJ2-7, the full variable domain reads DVKVTQSSRYLVKRTGEKVFLECVQDMDHENMFWYRQDPGLGLRLIYFSYDVKMKEKGDIPEGYSVSREKKERFSLILESASTNQTSMYLCASSFRLYEQYFGPGTRLTVT.

CDR3 sequence: CASSRVAGGYNEQFF. Written as DNA, the CDR3 is TGTGCCAGCAGCCGGGTAGCGGGAGGGTACAATGAGCAGTTCTTC. This chain uses TRBV11-2 with TRBJ2-1; 11 bases agree with TRBD2. This CDR3 is built from 15 residues. Trimming took 5 bases from V and 4 from J; bases not matched to a gene: 4. The V gene's germline CDR1 is SGHAT and CDR2 FQNNGV.

The chain recombines TRBV18 with TRBJ2-2; D uncertain. The CDR3 spans 13 residues. Germline loops: CDR1 KGHSH, CDR2 LQKENI. The V gene lost 8 bases and the J gene lost 7 bases, with 14 bases spanning the gap. The chain's CDR3 is CASQKADGGELFF. For the CDR3, the DNA is TGTGCCAGCCAAAAGGCGGATGGCGGGGAGCTGTTTTTT.

The gene calls are TRBV6-5 and TRBJ1-1, with a possible D match to TRBD1 (5 bases). CDR3 length: 14 residues. The V gene lost 3 bases and the J gene lost 0 bases, with 8 bases spanning the gap. Germline V gene sequence: CDR1 MNHEY, CDR2 SVGAGI. This CDR3 is CASSYQGVNTEAFF. In DNA form, the CDR3 reads TGTGCCAGCAGTTATCAAGGGGTGAACACTGAAGCTTTCTTT.

This clone was counted once. The chain recombines TRBV19 with TRBJ1-2, with a weak D call TRBD1 (5 bases). The CDR3 is made up of 16 amino acids. With 4 bases removed from V and 0 bases from J, the gap between germline ends came to 15 bases. Germline V CDR1 and CDR2: LNHDA, SQIVND (reference sequence). The CDR3 spells CASSREWPGTNYGYTF. CDR3 DNA: TGTGCCAGTAGTAGGGAATGGCCAGGGACTAACTATGGCTACACCTTC.